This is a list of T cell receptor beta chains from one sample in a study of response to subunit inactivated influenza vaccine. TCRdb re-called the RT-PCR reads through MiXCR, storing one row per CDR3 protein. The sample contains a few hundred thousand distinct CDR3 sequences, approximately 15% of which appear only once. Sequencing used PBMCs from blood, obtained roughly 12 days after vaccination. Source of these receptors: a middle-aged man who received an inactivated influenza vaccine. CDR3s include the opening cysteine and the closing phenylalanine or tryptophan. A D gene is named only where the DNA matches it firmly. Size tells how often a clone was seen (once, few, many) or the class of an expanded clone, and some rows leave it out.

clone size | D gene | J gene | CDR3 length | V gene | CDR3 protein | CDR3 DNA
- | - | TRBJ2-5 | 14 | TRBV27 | CASSLYFLGETQYF | TGTGCCAGCAGTTTATATTTCCTCGGGGAGACCCAGTACTTC
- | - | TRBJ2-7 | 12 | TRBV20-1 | CSASRGFHEQYF | TGCAGTGCTAGTCGAGGGTTCCACGAGCAGTACTTC
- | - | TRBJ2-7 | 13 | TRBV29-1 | CSVGMSSSYEQYF | TGCAGCGTGGGGATGTCGAGCTCCTACGAGCAGTACTTC
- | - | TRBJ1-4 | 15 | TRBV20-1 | CSARPRRDLNEKLFF | TGCAGTGCTAGGCCCCGCCGGGACTTAAATGAAAAACTGTTTTTT
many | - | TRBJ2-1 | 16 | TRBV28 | CASSFLGSDSNNEQFF | TGTGCCAGCAGTTTCTTGGGATCGGACAGCAACAATGAGCAGTTCTTC
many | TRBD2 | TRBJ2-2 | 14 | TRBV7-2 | CASSPSGHTGELFF | TGTGCCAGCAGCCCTAGCGGCCACACCGGGGAGCTGTTTTTT
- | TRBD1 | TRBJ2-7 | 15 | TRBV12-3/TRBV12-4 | CASSLYRGSSYEQYF | TGTGCCAGCAGTTTGTACAGGGGGAGCAGCTACGAGCAGTACTTC
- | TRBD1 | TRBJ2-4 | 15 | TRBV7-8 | CASSGRGLDGNIQYF | TGTGCCAGCAGCGGCAGGGGGCTGGATGGAAACATTCAGTACTTC
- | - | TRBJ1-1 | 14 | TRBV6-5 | CASSYIQGGTEAFF | TGTGCCAGCAGTTACATCCAGGGTGGCACTGAAGCTTTCTTT
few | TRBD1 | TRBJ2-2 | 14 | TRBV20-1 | CSALQGMNTGELFF | TGCAGTGCTCTACAGGGGATGAACACCGGGGAGCTGTTTTTT
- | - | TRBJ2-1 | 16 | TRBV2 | CASSDLLFTSYNEQFF | TGTGCCAGCAGTGATTTGCTCTTCACCTCCTACAATGAGCAGTTCTTC
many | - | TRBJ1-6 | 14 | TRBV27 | CASSEARGGSPLHF | TGTGCCAGCAGTGAGGCGAGGGGAGGATCACCCCTCCACTTT
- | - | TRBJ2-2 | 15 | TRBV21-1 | CASSSPRTWGGELFF | TGTGCCAGCAGCAGCCCCAGAACCTGGGGCGGGGAGCTGTTTTTT
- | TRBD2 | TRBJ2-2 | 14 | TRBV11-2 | CASSFTSGSGELFF | TGTGCCAGCAGCTTCACTAGCGGGAGCGGGGAGCTGTTTTTT
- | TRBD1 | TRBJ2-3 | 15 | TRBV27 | CASTTGMSSTDTQYF | TGTGCCAGCACGACAGGGATGTCTAGCACAGATACGCAGTATTTT
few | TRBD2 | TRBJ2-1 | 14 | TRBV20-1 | CSASPSGSLDEQFF | TGCAGTGCTAGCCCGAGCGGGAGCCTTGATGAGCAGTTCTTC
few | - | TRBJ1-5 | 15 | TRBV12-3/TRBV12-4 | CASSPDGQNNQPQHF | TGTGCCAGCAGCCCGGATGGACAGAACAATCAGCCCCAGCATTTT
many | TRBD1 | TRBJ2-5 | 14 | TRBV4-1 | CASSQQGVQETQYF | TGCGCCAGCAGCCAACAGGGGGTACAAGAGACCCAGTACTTC
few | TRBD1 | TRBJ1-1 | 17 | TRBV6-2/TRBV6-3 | CASSYARQGRPDTEAFF | TGTGCCAGCAGTTACGCCCGACAGGGGCGACCAGACACTGAAGCTTTCTTT
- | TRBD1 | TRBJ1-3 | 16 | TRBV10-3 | CAISDPPAGGRNTIYF | TGTGCCATCAGTGACCCCCCGGCAGGGGGCAGGAACACCATATATTTT
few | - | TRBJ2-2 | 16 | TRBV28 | CASSLLRPGNTGELFF | TGTGCCAGCAGTTTATTAAGGCCAGGGAACACCGGGGAGCTGTTTTTT
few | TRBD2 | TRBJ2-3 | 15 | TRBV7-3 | CASSSSGGLSDTQYF | TGTGCCAGCAGCTCTAGCGGGGGCCTTTCAGATACGCAGTATTTT
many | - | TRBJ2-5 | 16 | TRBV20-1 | CSARDVGQGFQETQYF | TGCAGTGCTAGAGATGTTGGGCAGGGGTTCCAAGAGACCCAGTACTTC
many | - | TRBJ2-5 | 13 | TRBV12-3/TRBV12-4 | CASSLGVPETQYF | TGTGCCAGCAGTTTAGGGGTTCCGGAGACCCAGTACTTC
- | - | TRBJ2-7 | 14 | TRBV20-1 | CSARPWTGTYEQYF | TGCAGTGCTAGACCGTGGACGGGCACCTACGAGCAGTACTTC
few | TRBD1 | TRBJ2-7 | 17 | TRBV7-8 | CASSLAVGTGDSYEQYF | TGTGCCAGCAGCTTAGCGGTCGGGACAGGGGATTCCTACGAGCAGTACTTC
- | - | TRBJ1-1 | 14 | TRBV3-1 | CASSQHRQNTEAFF | TGTGCCAGCAGCCAACATCGACAGAACACTGAAGCTTTCTTT
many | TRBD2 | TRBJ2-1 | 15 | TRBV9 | CASSESGSSYNEQFF | TGTGCCAGCAGCGAAAGCGGGAGTTCCTACAATGAGCAGTTCTTC
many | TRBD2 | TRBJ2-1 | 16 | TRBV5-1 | CASSLTPSGLVNEQFF | TGCGCCAGCAGCTTGACTCCTAGCGGGCTAGTCAATGAGCAGTTCTTC
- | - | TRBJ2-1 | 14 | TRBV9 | CASSVTGTLSEQFF | TGTGCCAGCAGCGTTACCGGGACTCTAAGTGAGCAGTTCTTC
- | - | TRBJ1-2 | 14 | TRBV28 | CASSFGTVNYGYTF | TGTGCCAGCAGTTTCGGGACCGTTAACTATGGCTACACCTTC
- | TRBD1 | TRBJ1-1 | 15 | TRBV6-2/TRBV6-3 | CASRRGGLMNTEAFF | TGTGCCAGCAGGCGAGGGGGCCTCATGAACACTGAAGCTTTCTTT
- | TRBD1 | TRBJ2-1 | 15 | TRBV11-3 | CASSLDGTGGNEQFF | TGTGCCAGCAGCTTAGATGGGACAGGGGGCAATGAGCAGTTCTTC
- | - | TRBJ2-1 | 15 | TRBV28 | CASRPGWGSYNEQFF | TGTGCCAGCAGGCCAGGATGGGGCTCCTACAATGAGCAGTTCTTC
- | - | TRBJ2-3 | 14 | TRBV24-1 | CATSDLLQTDTQYF | TGTGCCACCAGTGATTTACTCCAGACAGATACGCAGTATTTT
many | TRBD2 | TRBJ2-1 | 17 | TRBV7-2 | CASSPGLVLVVNNEQFF | TGTGCCAGCAGCCCCGGACTAGTTTTAGTAGTGAACAATGAGCAGTTCTTC
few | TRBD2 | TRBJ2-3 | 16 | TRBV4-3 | CASSQGLRENSDTQYF | TGCGCCAGCAGCCAAGGACTGCGGGAGAATTCAGATACGCAGTATTTT
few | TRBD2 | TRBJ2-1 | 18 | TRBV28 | CASSPGTSGGPPYNEQFF | TGTGCCAGCAGTCCTGGGACTAGCGGGGGCCCACCCTACAATGAGCAGTTCTTC
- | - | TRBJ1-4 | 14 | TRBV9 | CASIVSRNNEKLFF | TGTGCCAGCATCGTGAGTCGGAATAATGAAAAACTGTTTTTT
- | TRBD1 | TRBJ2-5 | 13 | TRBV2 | CASSGQGIETQYF | TGTGCCAGCAGTGGACAGGGAATAGAGACCCAGTACTTC
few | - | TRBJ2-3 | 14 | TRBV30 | CAWSVGGVLDTQYF | TGTGCCTGGAGTGTGGGCGGAGTCCTGGATACGCAGTATTTT
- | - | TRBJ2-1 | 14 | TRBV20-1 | CSARDGRGNNEQFF | TGCAGTGCTAGAGATGGTCGGGGAAACAATGAGCAGTTCTTC